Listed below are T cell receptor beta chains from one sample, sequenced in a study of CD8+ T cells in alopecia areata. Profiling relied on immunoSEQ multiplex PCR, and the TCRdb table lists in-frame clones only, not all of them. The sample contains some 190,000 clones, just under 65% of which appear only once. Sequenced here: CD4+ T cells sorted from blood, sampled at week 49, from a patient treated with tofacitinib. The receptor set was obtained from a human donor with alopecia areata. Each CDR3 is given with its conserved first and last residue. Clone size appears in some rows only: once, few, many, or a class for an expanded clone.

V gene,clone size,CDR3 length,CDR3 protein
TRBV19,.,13,CASSLDGQGPQYF
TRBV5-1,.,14,CASSLDLVASPLHF
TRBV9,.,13,CASSVSGDQPQHF
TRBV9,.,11,CASKDNYGYTF
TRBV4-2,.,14,CASSQVKAGTEAFF
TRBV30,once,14,CAWNRDSMNTEAFF
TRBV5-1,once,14,CASSQGLRSDTQYF
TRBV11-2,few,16,CASSSLRGLPTDTQYF
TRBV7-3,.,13,CASSPGLADLQFF
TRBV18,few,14,CASSTNSFNTEAFF
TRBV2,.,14,CASMDRKMNTEAFF
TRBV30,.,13,CAWDFRGGEKLFF
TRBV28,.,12,CASSLFTGELFF
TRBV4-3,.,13,CASSQVQESEQFF
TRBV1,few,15,CTSSQSQGAGETQYF
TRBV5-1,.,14,CASSLQGAFTEAFF
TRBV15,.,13,CATGDFGYSEAFF
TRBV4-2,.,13,CASSRTGNEEAFF
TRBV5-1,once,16,CASSLVASGPQETQYF
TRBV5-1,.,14,CASSLVVSGETQYF
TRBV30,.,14,CAWSAGGGNQPQHF
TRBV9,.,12,CASSGPGPVLYF
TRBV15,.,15,CATSRGGQGYSPLHF
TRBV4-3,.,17,CASSQDISGGITDTQYF
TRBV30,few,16,CAWTRDSGTRSYEQYF
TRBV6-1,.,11,CASVTHYGYTF
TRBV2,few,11,CASRSTDTQYF
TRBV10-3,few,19,CAISAAGAWESSSGNTIYF
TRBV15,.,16,CATSRDPGDSRYGYTF
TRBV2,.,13,CASSDGFVVGYTF
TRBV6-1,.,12,CASSPAGVTQYF
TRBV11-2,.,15,CASSLGSFITYEQYF
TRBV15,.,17,CATSSRRWTDWNTEAFF
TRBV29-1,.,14,CSVGQGVGGYGYTF
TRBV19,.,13,CASSIAGIAGYTF
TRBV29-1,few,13,CSVDFPAEWTQYF
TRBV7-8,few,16,CASSSVTSGNTGELFF
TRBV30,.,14,CAWSGAGTNSPLHF
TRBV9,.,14,CASSPRQGDYGYTF
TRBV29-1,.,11,CSGDKYNEQFF
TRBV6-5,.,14,CASSYFVGQETQYF